This T cell receptor (beta chain) is drawn from a study of blood T cell repertoires in COVID-19. Some clones are missing from TCRdb's copy, which holds only in-frame ones; the method was immunoSEQ multiplex PCR. The data contain approximately 300,000 clones, 70% to 90% of them singletons. Researchers sorted participants into cohorts using their self-reported clinical history. CDR3 length equals 13 residues. V lost 6 bases, J lost 6 bases, and 14 bases lay in between. The germline gives CDR1 SGHAT, CDR2 FQNNGV. Sequenced sample: PBMCs or T cells enriched from blood (not recorded which). The receptor was derived from a woman in her twenties or thirties who had recovered from COVID-19. The rearrangement joins TRBV11-2 to TRBJ1-2; D is unclear. DNA for the CDR3: TGTGCCAGCAGTCCCGCGGGCAGTGATGGCTACACCTTC. It yields the protein CASSPAGSDGYTF.